This section outlines one T cell receptor beta chain sequence together with its context. The data derive from a study of blood T cell repertoires in COVID-19. Study-level information: There were acute and convalescent COVID-19 samples, and they came from the United States, Italy and Spain.

Germline CDR1 MNHEY, CDR2 SVGAGI. There are 13 residues in the CDR3. Trimming cost V 7 bases and J 3 bases; bases outside gene matches: 3. Original analysis: Counts of nucleated cells, estimated from reference gene primer amplification, were obtained. Profiling relied on immunoSEQ multiplex PCR, and the TCRdb table lists in-frame clones only, not all of them. D and trimming were read from the DNA, whereas the V and J calls and clone size are those reported in that table. The profile shows roughly 350,000 clones, approximately 89% of them singletons. A Seattle source enrolled patients during active infection and followed them longitudinally.

The sequence came from a woman in her thirties with COVID-19, enrolled during active disease. The V call is TRBV6-5, the J call TRBJ2-7, with 10 bases that match TRBD1. The sequenced sample was peripheral blood. The CDR3 spells CASKGTGDYEQYF. In DNA form, the CDR3 reads TGTGCCAGCAAAGGGACAGGGGACTACGAGCAGTACTTC.